Here is one T cell receptor (beta chain) with its context. The data were obtained in a study of blood T cell repertoires in COVID-19. Study-level information: The origin of the acute and convalescent COVID-19 samples was the United States, Italy and Spain. Nucleic acid was either cDNA or gDNA, and it came from T cells, B-cell-depleted T cells, or PBMCs.

Per the original methods: Amplification of reference gene primers was used by the study to estimate nucleated cell counts. The data were produced by immunoSEQ multiplex PCR, yet TCRdb's version contains in-frame clones alone and is incomplete. V, J and clone size were drawn from that table, and D and trimming were deduced from the DNA. In the table there are approximately 360,000 clones, roughly 90% of which are singletons. The germline V gene encodes CDR1 SGHKS and CDR2 YYEKEE (reference sequence). V dropped 4 bases and J dropped 3; count of bases not matched to a gene: 5. The CDR3 length is 14 residues.

The origin of this receptor is a man younger than 35 with active or convalescent COVID-19. This sequence joins TRBV5-5 and TRBJ2-7; 9 bases align to TRBD1. The sequenced sample consisted of peripheral blood. CDR3 region: CASSVGQGLYEQYF. Here the CDR3 DNA reads TGTGCCAGCAGCGTAGGACAGGGGCTCTACGAGCAGTACTTC. The full variable domain, completed using reference TRBV5-5 and TRBJ2-7, is DAGVTQSPTHLIKTRGQQVTLRCSPISGHKSVSWYQQVLGQGPQFIFQYYEKEERGRGNFPDRFSARQFPNYSSELNVNALLLGDSALYLCASSVGQGLYEQYFGPGTRLTVT.